This T cell receptor (beta chain) was recorded in a study of blood T cells in healthy people across ages. Across the study: Template switching retrieved approximately one barcoded beta molecule for each two T cells. Study-wide points: More naive CD4+ cells and higher diversity marked long-lived donors relative to aged donors.

It was with a sample-barcoded 5' primer and a J-beta primer mix that a second PCR of roughly 7 to 11 cycles was run. The authors tagged each cDNA molecule using a template-switch adaptor with 12 random nucleotides. TCRdb reanalysed the 5' RACE reads using MiXCR and keeps one entry per CDR3 protein. The profile shows about 800,000 distinct CDR3 sequences, less than 60% of them singletons. The CDR3 loop spans 15 amino acids. V was clipped by 0 bases and J by 5 bases; unmatched bases: 6. Germline CDR1 LNHNV, CDR2 YYDKDF (reference sequence). This clonotype was detected many times. The antigen remains undetermined.

V usage is TRBV15 and J usage is TRBJ2-7, with 8 positions matching TRBD1. The sample was blood. The sequence derives from a man aged 80 or over in good health. The CDR3 nucleotides are TGTGCCACCAGCAGAGATCGTCCAGGGGGCAACGAGCAGTACTTC. Protein sequence: CATSRDRPGGNEQYF.